This entry lists 25 T cell receptor beta chains sequenced from one sample in a study of identical twins. TCRdb processed the 5' RACE reads anew with MiXCR; each CDR3 protein has one entry. The profile covers about 660,000 distinct CDR3 sequences, with roughly 8% appearing a single time and roughly 0.97% taken by the ten largest. These same data were also listed under a study on yellow fever vaccine responses in identical twins.

Specimen: PBMCs. Receptor source: a woman in her late teens or twenties in good health.

This chain uses TRBV29-1 with TRBJ1-2, with 7 positions matching TRBD1. The germline V gene encodes CDR1 SQVTM and CDR2 ANQGSEA. The CDR3 loop spans 14 amino acids. The ends lost 4 bases at V and 8 bases at J; junction bases unmatched: 13. The CDR3 region is CSVAVGRGQEGYTF. The CDR3 nucleotides are TGCAGCGTTGCAGTCGGTAGGGGGCAGGAGGGCTACACCTTC.

This clonotype was picked up a small number of times. The chain combines TRBV3-1 with TRBJ2-2, with 8 bases identical to TRBD1. The CDR3 length is 16 residues. V lost 5 bases and J lost 1; bases outside the gene matches: 6. The germline gives CDR1 LGHDT, CDR2 YNNKEL (reference sequence). The CDR3 is CASSDYGTGNTGELFF. The CDR3, as DNA: TGTGCCAGCAGCGATTACGGGACAGGGAACACCGGGGAGCTGTTTTTT.

This clonotype appeared a few times. V and J are TRBV12-3 or TRBV12-4 and TRBJ2-7; D might be TRBD2 (5 bases). V gave up 2 bases and J gave up 5 bases, with 16 bases separating them. The CDR3 spans 15 residues. Here the CDR3 DNA reads TGTGCCAGCAGTTTACGGCCCCCGGGATCGAACGAGCAGTACTTC. Protein: CASSLRPPGSNEQYF.

This rearrangement joins TRBV11-1 to TRBJ2-3, with D unresolved. Germline loops: CDR1 SGHAT, CDR2 FQDESV (reference sequence). Trimming removed 0 bases at V and 2 bases at J, with 12 bases between. The CDR3 has 16 amino acids. CDR3 nucleotide sequence: TGTGCCAGCAGCTTAGCCGAGAGAATACCCACAGATACGCAGTATTTT. This sequence encodes CASSLAERIPTDTQYF.

This clonotype was seen at least ten times. The chain is built from TRBV28 and TRBJ1-4; D is unresolved. CDR1 MDHEN and CDR2 SYDVKM come from the germline V gene. With 4 bases removed from V and 7 bases from J, the gap between germline ends came to 10 bases. The CDR3 length is 13 residues. CDR3 amino acids: CASSWRDAEKLFF. Here the CDR3 DNA reads TGTGCCAGCAGTTGGAGGGATGCTGAAAAACTGTTTTTT.

The chain has TRBV6-2 or TRBV6-3 and TRBJ2-1; 8 bases fit TRBD1. Germline CDR1 is MNHEY and CDR2 is SVGEGT. The CDR3 spans 14 residues. Germline trimming cut 2 bases from V and 9 bases from J; bases unmatched to any gene: 6. In nucleotides, the CDR3 is TGTGCCAGCAGTTACAGGCAGGGGGCGGGTGAGCAGTTCTTC. This gives the protein CASSYRQGAGEQFF.

The sample holds many counts of this clonotype. The V gene is TRBV10-3, the J gene TRBJ2-7, with a tentative D call TRBD1 (6 bases). Per the germline V gene, CDR1 is ENHRY and CDR2 is SYGVKD. The CDR3 has 15 residues. The germline V and J ends were trimmed by 0 bases and 4 bases, with 13 bases remaining between them. The CDR3 bases are TGTGCCATCAGTGAGTCAGTACAGGGAGCATACGAGCAGTACTTC. It specifies CAISESVQGAYEQYF.

A few counts support this clonotype. This chain connects TRBV18 to TRBJ2-3, with a weak D call TRBD2 (5 bases). This CDR3 spans 15 amino acids. Trimming removed 6 bases at V and 0 bases at J, with 13 bases between. Germline V CDR1 and CDR2: KGHSH, LQKENI. The CDR3 DNA sequence: TGTGCCAGCTCTCCCGGGGAACGGAGCACAGATACGCAGTATTTT. Amino acids: CASSPGERSTDTQYF.

There are a few counts of this clonotype. This chain joins TRBV28 and TRBJ2-7; D not certain. In germline, CDR1 is MDHEN, CDR2 SYDVKM. The CDR3 runs 14 residues. Deletions cut 6 bases from V and 5 bases from J, with 17 bases between. Here the CDR3 DNA reads TGTGCCAGCAGACCCCCGGGTCTTAGCCACGAGCAGTACTTC. Encoded protein: CASRPPGLSHEQYF.

The chain combines TRBV20-1 with TRBJ2-1, with D tentatively TRBD2 (6 bases). Germline V CDR1 and CDR2: DFQATT, SNEGSKA (reference sequence). Deletions cut 3 bases from V and 10 bases from J, with 10 bases between. The CDR3 consists of 11 residues. For the CDR3, the DNA is TGCAGTGCTAGCATTCTAGCGGAGCAGTTCTTC. Translated: CSASILAEQFF.

This clonotype was observed a few times. The chain combines TRBV27 with TRBJ1-6, with D possibly TRBD1 on 6 matching bases. This CDR3 spans 17 amino acids. The germline V and J ends were trimmed by 5 bases and 6 bases, with 20 bases remaining between them. Germline assignment: CDR1 MNHEY and CDR2 SMNVEV (reference sequence). CDR3 in amino acids: CASSVHQGRAGNSPLHF. DNA of the CDR3: TGTGCCAGCAGTGTGCATCAGGGGCGCGCGGGTAATTCACCCCTCCACTTT.

With respect to this clonotype: A much larger clone differs by one base, so this may be a read error. The CDR3 spells CASSLRPDRAFETQYF. The DNA for the CDR3 is TGTGCCAGCAGTCTGCGCCCGGACAGGGCATTTGAGACCCAGTACTTC. The chain carries TRBV12-3 or TRBV12-4 and TRBJ2-5; TRBD1 matches at 8 bases. The CDR3 has 16 amino acids. V lost 5 bases to trimming and J lost 5 bases; unmatched junction nucleotides: 13.

The genes are TRBV28 and TRBJ2-2, with D hard to call. Trimming pared 1 base from V and 3 bases from J, leaving 9 bases between. Looked up from germline, CDR1 is MDHEN and CDR2 is SYDVKM. CDR3 size: 15 residues. The CDR3 bases are TGTGCCAGCAGTTTATCTTTGGGCCACACCGGGGAGCTGTTTTTT. Translation: CASSLSLGHTGELFF.

CDR3 in amino acids: CASSGGSYEKLFF. The DNA for the CDR3 is TGCGCCAGCAGTGGGGGGTCTTATGAAAAACTGTTTTTT. The chain is built from TRBV5-1 and TRBJ1-4; D may be TRBD1 (5 bases). V was cut by 5 bases and J by 6 bases, with 11 bases left in between. The CDR3 sequence is 13 residues long. Germline CDR1 and CDR2: SGHRS and YFSETQ.

Ten or more counts support this clonotype. The chain employs TRBV27 and TRBJ2-6; tentatively, D is TRBD1 (6 bases). CDR1 is MNHEY, CDR2 SMNVEV, per germline (reference sequence). Deletions cut 3 bases from V and 1 base from J, with 16 bases between. The CDR3 has 18 residues. DNA of the CDR3: TGTGCCAGCAGTTTCCTTCCACCACAGGGATCTGGGGCCAACGTCCTGACTTTC. Translated: CASSFLPPQGSGANVLTF. Drawing the rest from reference TRBV27 and TRBJ2-6, the complete variable domain is EAQVTQNPRYLITVTGKKLTVTCSQNMNHEYMSWYRQDPGLGLRQIYYSMNVEVTDKGDVPEGYKVSRKEKRNFPLILESPSPNQTSLYFCASSFLPPQGSGANVLTFGAGSRLTVL.

This clonotype was observed a few times. The chain couples TRBV10-2 to TRBJ2-3; 8 bases fit TRBD1. This CDR3 spans 14 amino acids. Germline CDR1 is WSHSY and CDR2 is SAAADI. Trimming took 8 bases from V and 1 from J; bases not matched to a gene: 5. CDR3 DNA sequence: TGCGCCAGCTTCCCAGGGGGCCGCACAGATACGCAGTATTTT. Encoded protein: CASFPGGRTDTQYF.

The V and J genes are TRBV6-2 or TRBV6-3 and TRBJ2-6, with no clear D. The V gene's germline CDR1 is MNHEY and CDR2 SVGEGT. The V gene lost 2 bases and the J gene lost 1 base, with 21 bases spanning the gap. The CDR3 covers 20 residues. For the CDR3, the DNA is TGTGCCAGCAGTTACAATGGACGCGGCCCAGGCTTGTCTGGGGCCAACGTCCTGACTTTC. Its protein product is CASSYNGRGPGLSGANVLTF.

This chain links TRBV11-1 with TRBJ1-1; D not resolved. Per germline, CDR1 SGHAT and CDR2 FQDESV (reference sequence). This CDR3 is 14 amino acids long. Trimming pared 2 bases from V and 0 bases from J, leaving 7 bases between. CDR3 sequence: CASSLLAMNTEAFF. CDR3 bases: TGTGCCAGCAGCTTACTGGCAATGAACACTGAAGCTTTCTTT.

About this clonotype: One end of the junction is discordant with germline, which a read error may explain. This chain joins TRBV28 and TRBJ2-1; D remains ambiguous. The CDR3 loop spans 11 amino acids. The germline CDR1 and CDR2 sequences are MDHEN and SYDVKM. CDR3 sequence: CASSSNYDRLF. For the CDR3, the DNA is TGTGCCAGCAGTTCCAACTACGATCGGCTCTTC.

This clonotype was counted ten times or more. The rearrangement joins TRBV10-3 to TRBJ1-3; the match to TRBD1 covers 7 bases. V was pared by 0 bases and J by 4 bases, with 6 bases of the junction left unmatched. Per germline, CDR1 ENHRY and CDR2 SYGVKD. The CDR3 consists of 16 residues. The CDR3 DNA sequence: TGTGCCATCAGTGAGTCCGGACAGGTAGAAGGAAACACCATATATTTT. It is translated as CAISESGQVEGNTIYF.

The rearrangement uses TRBV7-9 and TRBJ1-2; 9 bases line up with TRBD1. Trimming at V came to 1 base and at J to 8 bases, leaving 2 bases not matched to a gene. Germline V gene data show CDR1 as SEHNR and CDR2 as FQNEAQ (reference sequence). The CDR3 is 13 residues long. The CDR3 loop reads CASSLGTGVGYTF. The CDR3 bases are TGTGCCAGCAGCTTAGGGACAGGGGTCGGCTACACCTTC.

This clonotype was counted at least ten times. The V call is TRBV5-6, the J call TRBJ2-5; 11 bases align to TRBD2. The V segment lost 2 bases and the J segment 5 bases; nucleotides outside the gene matches: 2. This CDR3 contains 14 residues. CDR1 is SGHDT, CDR2 YYEEEE, per germline. CDR3 residues: CASSFWTSGETQYF. CDR3 nucleotides: TGTGCCAGCAGCTTTTGGACTAGCGGGGAGACCCAGTACTTC.

CDR3 in amino acids: CASSFTSGGVYEQYF. In DNA form, the CDR3 reads TGTGCCAGCAGCTTTACTAGCGGGGGGGTCTACGAGCAGTACTTC. The chain employs TRBV11-2 and TRBJ2-7; TRBD2 matches 13 bases. Germline V gene data show CDR1 as SGHAT and CDR2 as FQNNGV. Trimming took 3 bases from V and 3 from J; bases not matched to a gene: 2. The CDR3 has 15 amino acids.

This clonotype was recorded a few times. J is TRBJ2-2 and V is TRBV3-1; D not certain. CDR1 and CDR2 (germline): LGHDT, YNNKEL (reference sequence). V was shortened by 0 bases and J by 3 bases, with 5 bases between the two germline ends. This CDR3 contains 14 residues. The CDR3 spells CASSQEQYTGELFF. CDR3 in DNA: TGTGCCAGCAGCCAAGAACAGTACACCGGGGAGCTGTTTTTT.

This clonotype was seen repeatedly, ten times or more. The chain carries TRBV5-1 and TRBJ2-5, with D tentatively TRBD2 (5 bases). This CDR3 is 13 amino acids long. Trimming cost V 3 bases and J 5 bases, with 11 bases left between them. Germline V gene lookup returns CDR1 SGHRS and CDR2 YFSETQ. The CDR3 nucleotides are TGCGCCAGCAGCTCCTCCCCGGGGGAGACCCAGTACTTC. Its translation: CASSSSPGETQYF.